Listed here are 10 T cell receptor beta chains from one sample, sequenced in a study of post-analysis software for immune sequencing data. Their cognate antigens are unknown. Points from the study as a whole: In patients, TRBV5-6, TRBV5-1 and TRBV20-1 belonged to four or five TRBV segments found more frequently than in controls.

Unique molecular identifiers featured in each of the TCR beta cDNA libraries. Each CDR3 protein gets one entry after TCRdb re-called the PCR reads with MiXCR. The sample consists of almost 700,000 distinct CDR3 sequences, roughly three fifths of them appearing once. The sample consisted of blood. These receptors were taken from a girl aged 2-10 years with multiple sclerosis.

V usage is TRBV7-6 and J usage is TRBJ2-6; D is uncertain. Trimming took off 1 base at V and 0 bases at J, with 10 bases between the two ends. Germline CDR1 reads SGHVS; CDR2 reads FNYEAQ. CDR3 length: 17 residues. The CDR3 nucleotides read TGTGCCAGCAGCTTAGTCGGGCAGAGCTCTGGGGCCAACGTCCTGACTTTC. Residues: CASSLVGQSSGANVLTF.

The chain uses TRBV6-6 and TRBJ2-4, with 9 bases identical to TRBD1. The CDR3 length is 17 residues. Losses at the gene ends were 6 bases for V and 1 base for J; bases not matched to a gene: 10. CDR1 and CDR2 (germline): MNHNY, SVGAGI (reference sequence). The CDR3 spells CASSFTRQGDAKNIQYF. CDR3 in DNA: TGTGCCAGCAGCTTTACTCGACAGGGGGATGCCAAAAACATTCAGTACTTC.

The chain uses TRBV7-2 and TRBJ2-5; the match to TRBD2 covers 7 bases. In germline, CDR1 is SGHTA, CDR2 FQGNSA. The J segment lost 5 bases and the V segment lost 3 bases, leaving 12 bases of the junction unmatched. The CDR3 spans 16 residues. The CDR3 protein is CASSLYPTSIKETQYF. For the CDR3, the DNA is TGTGCCAGCAGCTTGTATCCGACTAGCATTAAGGAGACCCAGTACTTC.

This chain connects TRBV5-1 to TRBJ2-7; 13 nucleotides align to TRBD2. In germline, CDR1 is SGHRS, CDR2 YFSETQ. Trimming at V came to 3 bases and at J to 5 bases, leaving 5 bases not matched to a gene. This CDR3 is 15 amino acids long. As DNA, the CDR3 is TGCGCCAGCAGCTCAGGACTAGCGGGAGCCAACGAGCAGTACTTC. This codes for CASSSGLAGANEQYF.

The chain recombines TRBV7-9 with TRBJ2-1; D tentatively fits TRBD1 or TRBD2 (5 bases each). The V gene's germline CDR1 is SEHNR and CDR2 FQNEAQ (reference sequence). Trimming shortened V by 5 bases and J by 6 bases, and 11 bases separated the two germline ends. The CDR3 runs to 13 residues. The CDR3 protein is CASSPPGSNEQFF. In DNA form, the CDR3 reads TGTGCCAGCAGCCCCCCAGGGAGCAATGAGCAGTTCTTC.

A remark on this clonotype: This sequence may be a read error, since a much larger clone differs from it by one base. The chain is built from TRBV7-2 and TRBJ2-7; possibly TRBD2 for D (5 bases). CDR1 is SGHTA and CDR2 is FQGNSA in the germline V gene. CDR3 length: 14 amino acids. As DNA, the CDR3 is TGTGCCAGCAGCTTAGCGAGTGAGGGCTACGTGCAGTACTTC. Translation gives CASSLASEGYVQYF.

The genes are TRBV11-2 and TRBJ1-1; a possible D gene is TRBD1 (6 bases). The CDR3 totals 17 residues. Germline V gene lookup returns CDR1 SGHAT and CDR2 FQNNGV. The ends were cut back, 4 bases at V and 0 bases at J, with 18 bases in the middle. The CDR3 region has the DNA TGTGCCAGCAGCTGGAGTCCCGGGACATCTATGAACACTGAAGCTTTCTTT. Translation: CASSWSPGTSMNTEAFF.

The rearrangement joins TRBV12-3 or TRBV12-4 to TRBJ1-2; D ambiguous. This CDR3 contains 15 residues. With 6 bases removed from V and 5 bases from J, the gap between germline ends came to 19 bases. The CDR3 DNA reads as TGTGCCAGCAGCAATTCTGGGTTTTTTAATTATGGCTACACCTTC. Its translation: CASSNSGFFNYGYTF.

The rearrangement joins TRBV4-3 to TRBJ2-1; a weak D match, TRBD1 (5 bases). The CDR3 contains 17 residues. Germline assignment: CDR1 LGHNA and CDR2 YSLEER. V gave up 0 bases and J gave up 2 bases, with 14 bases separating them. CDR3 DNA sequence: TGCGCCAGCAGCCAAGATCAGGGCCCCCTTACCTACAATGAGCAGTTCTTC. Protein sequence: CASSQDQGPLTYNEQFF.

This clonotype was found a few times. The genes are TRBV6-2 or TRBV6-3 and TRBJ2-7; 9 positions agree with TRBD1. Unmatched junction bases numbered 12, after V lost 2 bases and J lost 4 bases. Germline CDR1 MNHEY, CDR2 SVGEGT. The CDR3 extends over 17 amino acids. Here the CDR3 DNA reads TGTGCCAGCAGTTACAGGGACAGGGTTTCCAGTCCATACGAGCAGTACTTC. It translates to CASSYRDRVSSPYEQYF.